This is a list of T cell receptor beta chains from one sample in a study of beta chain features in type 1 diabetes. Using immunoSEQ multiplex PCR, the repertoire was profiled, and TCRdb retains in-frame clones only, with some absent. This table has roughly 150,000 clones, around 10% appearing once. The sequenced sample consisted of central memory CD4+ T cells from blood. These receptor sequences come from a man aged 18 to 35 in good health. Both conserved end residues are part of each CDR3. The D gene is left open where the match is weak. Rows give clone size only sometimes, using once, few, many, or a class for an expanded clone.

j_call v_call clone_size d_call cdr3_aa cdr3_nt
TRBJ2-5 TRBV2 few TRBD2 CASRAVAGTTSGTQYF TGTGCCAGCAGGGCCGTCGCCGGGACTACTAGTGGGACCCAGTACTTC
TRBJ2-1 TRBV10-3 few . CAISESSAEQFF TGTGCCATCAGTGAGTCTTCGGCCGAGCAGTTCTTC
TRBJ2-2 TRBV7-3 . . CASRLQGRTTGELFF TGTGCCAGCAGGTTACAGGGCCGAACAACCGGGGAGCTGTTTTTT
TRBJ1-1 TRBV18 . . CASSPRDAPRGTEAFF TGTGCCAGCTCACCACGGGACGCCCCGAGGGGCACTGAAGCTTTCTTT
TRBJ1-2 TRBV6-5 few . CASRPTGYHGYTF TGTGCCAGCAGACCTACAGGGTACCATGGCTACACCTTC
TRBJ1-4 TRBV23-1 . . CASSHPLTTNEKLFF TGCGCCAGCAGTCACCCTTTGACAACTAATGAAAAACTGTTTTTT
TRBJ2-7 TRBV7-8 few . CASSLLYGIGQPPYEQYF TGTGCCAGCAGCTTATTGTACGGTATCGGACAGCCTCCCTACGAGCAGTACTTC
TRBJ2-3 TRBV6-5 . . CASSYLRGLTDTQYF TGTGCCAGCAGTTACCTCAGGGGACTCACAGATACGCAGTATTTT
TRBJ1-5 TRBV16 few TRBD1 CASSQDRGNQPQHF TGTGCCAGCAGCCAGGACAGGGGCAATCAGCCCCAGCATTTT
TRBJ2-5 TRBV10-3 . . CASSYSNREETQYF TGTGCCAGCAGTTACTCGAACAGAGAAGAGACCCAGTACTTC
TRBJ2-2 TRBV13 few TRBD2 CASGLAGGELFF TGTGCCAGCGGACTAGCAGGCGGGGAGCTGTTTTTT
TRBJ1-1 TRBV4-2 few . CASSQEGLGSDTEAFF TGTGCCAGCAGCCAAGAAGGACTCGGTTCTGACACTGAAGCTTTCTTT
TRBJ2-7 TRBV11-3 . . CASSGRSYEQYF TGTGCCAGCAGCGGACGAAGCTACGAGCAGTACTTC
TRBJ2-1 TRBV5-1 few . CASSLILRRQGGGEQFF TGCGCCAGCAGCTTGATATTACGTCGACAGGGTGGAGGGGAGCAGTTCTTC
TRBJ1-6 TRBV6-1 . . CASSEEEGSTRHRAPLHF TGTGCCAGCAGTGAGGAAGAGGGATCGACCCGCCATCGGGCACCCCTCCACTTT
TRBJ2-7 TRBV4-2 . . CASSQEQTYEQYF TGTGCCAGCAGCCAAGAACAGACCTACGAGCAGTACTTC
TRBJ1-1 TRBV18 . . CASSRTSNTEAFF TGTGCCAGCTCACGCACTTCGAACACTGAAGCTTTCTTT
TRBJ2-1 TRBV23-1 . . CASSQDAIF TGTGCCAGCAGCCAAGATGCCATCTTC
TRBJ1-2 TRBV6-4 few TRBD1 CASSDSAGQGAGGYTF TGTGCCAGCAGTGACTCCGCCGGACAGGGGGCGGGAGGCTACACCTTC
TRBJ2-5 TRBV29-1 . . CSVTRTNHQETQYF TGCAGCGTCACACGGACTAACCACCAAGAGACCCAGTACTTC
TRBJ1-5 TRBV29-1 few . CSVVFGGLNGNQPQHF TGCAGCGTTGTTTTCGGAGGGCTTAATGGCAATCAGCCCCAGCATTTT
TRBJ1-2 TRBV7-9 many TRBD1 CASSFTGTGGNPYGYTF TGTGCCAGCAGCTTCACCGGGACAGGGGGTAATCCCTATGGCTACACCTTC
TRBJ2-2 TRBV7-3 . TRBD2 CASSQTLLGTSGELFF TGTGCCAGCAGCCAAACTCTCCTCGGGACTAGCGGGGAGCTGTTTTTT
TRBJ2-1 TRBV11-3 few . CASSLMVNDEQFF TGTGCCAGCAGCTTAATGGTAAATGATGAGCAGTTCTTC
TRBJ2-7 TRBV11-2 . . CASSLGQGTPYEQYF TGTGCCAGCAGCTTGGGGCAGGGAACTCCCTACGAGCAGTACTTC
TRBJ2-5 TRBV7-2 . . CASSLRWAYQETQYF TGTGCCAGCAGCTTGAGGTGGGCGTATCAAGAGACCCAGTACTTC
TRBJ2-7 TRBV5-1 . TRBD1 CASSLDTGVNYEQYF TGCGCCAGCAGCTTGGACACAGGGGTCAACTACGAGCAGTACTTC
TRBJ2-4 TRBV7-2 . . CASSLGGGENIQYF TGTGCCAGCAGCTTAGGAGGAGGGGAAAACATTCAGTACTTC
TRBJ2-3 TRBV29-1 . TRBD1 CSVVPPGGQGPDTQYF TGCAGCGTTGTCCCCCCGGGGGGACAGGGGCCGGATACGCAGTATTTT
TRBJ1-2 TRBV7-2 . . CASSLAGYYGYTF TGTGCCAGCAGCTTAGCGGGGTACTATGGCTACACCTTC
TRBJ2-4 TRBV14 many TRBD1 CASSQENRGNIQYF TGTGCCAGCAGCCAAGAGAACAGGGGAAACATTCAGTACTTC
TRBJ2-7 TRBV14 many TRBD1 CASSRDRGLEQYF TGTGCCAGCAGCCGGGACAGGGGGCTCGAGCAGTACTTC
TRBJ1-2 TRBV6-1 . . CASDGNYGYTF TGTGCCAGCGACGGTAACTATGGCTACACCTTC
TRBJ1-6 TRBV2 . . CASSRDYNSPLHF TGTGCCAGCAGTCGGGATTATAATTCACCCCTCCACTTT
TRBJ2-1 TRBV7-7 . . CASSSTILGNEQFF TGTGCTAGCAGCTCGACAATCCTAGGCAATGAGCAGTTCTTC
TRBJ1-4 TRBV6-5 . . CASSYSGGREKLFF TGTGCCAGCAGTTACTCCGGGGGACGGGAAAAACTGTTTTTT
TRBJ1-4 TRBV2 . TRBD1 CASSPSAPRGRIIRTNEKLFF TGTGCCAGCAGTCCCTCGGCTCCCAGGGGGCGTATTATAAGGACTAATGAAAAACTGTTTTTT
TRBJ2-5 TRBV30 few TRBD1 CAWSVQGAPGRTQYF TGTGCCTGGAGTGTACAGGGGGCCCCAGGGAGGACCCAGTACTTC
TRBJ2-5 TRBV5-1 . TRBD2 CASSVGTSARVQETQYF TGCGCCAGCAGCGTAGGGACTAGCGCCCGTGTCCAAGAGACCCAGTACTTC
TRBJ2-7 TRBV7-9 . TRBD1 CASSRGQGNVYEQYF TGTGCCAGCAGCCGAGGACAGGGCAATGTCTACGAGCAGTACTTC
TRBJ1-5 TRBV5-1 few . CASSLAGNSNQPQHF TGCGCCAGCAGCTTGGCCGGTAATAGCAATCAGCCCCAGCATTTT
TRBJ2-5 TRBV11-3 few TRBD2 CASSLGGRHQETQYF TGTGCCAGCAGCTTAGGCGGGAGGCATCAAGAGACCCAGTACTTC
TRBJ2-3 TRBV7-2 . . CASSLVRRYSTDTQYF TGTGCCAGCAGCTTAGTAAGACGGTATAGCACAGATACGCAGTATTTT
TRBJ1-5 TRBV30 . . CAWSVQGQPQHF TGTGCCTGGAGTGTACAGGGACAGCCCCAGCATTTT